The 6 T cell receptor beta chains below were found in one sample sequenced in a study of shared clonotypes between healthy human individuals (TCRdb year 2020). The protocol used for the library was the immunoSEQ multiplex PCR assay. Imported from immuneACCESS, the table was reduced by TCRdb to in-frame sequences with V and J called. These copies leave out some clones; in studies compared against another copy, an unresolved V gene accounts for under half, and the cause of the remainder is not known. The sample has roughly 2.2 million clones on record, roughly 93% of them singletons. The top ten hold 0.35% to 0.45% of the sample. The specimen was naive CD4+ T cells from PBMCs. The sample's cell subset or site label, decoded: CD45RA+ positively selected. These receptors were collected from a man between 18 and 29 years old in good health. Some clones in this sample may be carry-over from other donors' samples.

As for this clone: The sample holds other DNA sequences that translate to the same CDR3. V and J are TRBV18 and TRBJ2-5, with D possibly being TRBD2 (6 bases). V was trimmed by 0 bases and J by 4 bases, leaving 6 bases between them. From germline, CDR1 is KGHSH and CDR2 LQKENI. The CDR3 is 13 residues long. CDR3 DNA sequence: TGTGCCAGCTCACCACCGGGGGGAGAGACCCAGTACTTC. Residues: CASSPPGGETQYF.

This chain links TRBV27 with TRBJ1-2; 10 nucleotides match TRBD1. The V and J ends lost 3 bases and 12 bases, in that order; junction bases with no gene match: 10. CDR1 is MNHEY and CDR2 is SMNVEV in the germline V gene (reference sequence). This CDR3 comprises 14 residues. CDR3 nucleotide sequence: TGTGCCAGCAGTTTCTCAGACAGGGGGCCTCTCCACACCTTC. Its protein is CASSFSDRGPLHTF.

This clone was observed a single time. The same CDR3 arises from other DNA sequences in this sample as well. The J gene is TRBJ1-5, the V gene TRBV7-3; tentative D call: TRBD1 (6 bases). The CDR3 totals 13 residues. CDR1 is SGHTA and CDR2 is FQGTGA in the germline V gene. The germline V and J ends were trimmed by 5 bases and 4 bases, with 9 bases remaining between them. The CDR3 DNA is TGTGCCAGCAGCCCGGGGGCAAATCAGCCCCAGCATTTT. Translation gives CASSPGANQPQHF.

The genes are TRBV11-2 and TRBJ2-1; 11 nucleotides match TRBD2. V dropped 5 bases and J dropped 6; count of bases not matched to a gene: 6. Germline V CDR1 and CDR2: SGHAT, FQNNGV. The CDR3 extends over 15 amino acids. CDR3 sequence (DNA): TGTGCCAGCAGCCCTACTAGCGGGAGAATCAATGAGCAGTTCTTC. This translates into CASSPTSGRINEQFF.

This clone has only a few counts. This sequence joins TRBV5-1 and TRBJ2-1; 10 nucleotides agree with TRBD2. Trimming took 3 bases from V and 0 from J; bases not matched to a gene: 6. Germline lookup yields CDR1 SGHRS and CDR2 YFSETQ. The length of the CDR3 is 17 residues. The CDR3 here is CASSSGTSVSSYNEQFF. The CDR3 coding sequence is TGCGCCAGCAGCTCCGGGACTAGCGTAAGCTCCTACAATGAGCAGTTCTTC.

This clone showed up just once. The CDR3 protein is CASSDHRGQGSYEQYF. In DNA, the CDR3 is TGTGCCAGCAGTGATCACCGCGGACAGGGTAGCTACGAGCAGTACTTC. The V call is TRBV2, the J call TRBJ2-7, with 8 bases matching TRBD1. The V gene end was trimmed by 3 bases and the J gene end by 3 bases; junction bases not matched to a gene: 10. This CDR3 has 16 amino acids. Germline V gene data show CDR1 as SNHLY and CDR2 as FYNNEI.